This TCR beta chain came from a study of T cell repertoires in ileal Crohn's disease. Background on the study: M6 samples are neoterminal ileum biopsies from postoperative colonoscopy.

Per sample, approximately 550 nanograms of biopsy DNA were TCRB immunosequenced. The method was immunoSEQ multiplex PCR; TCRdb's version includes in-frame clones alone and lacks a portion of them. The sample shows tens of thousands of clones, about 89% of them seen only once. Time point meaning: neoterminal ileum biopsy at postoperative endoscopy, about 6 months after surgery. Trimming pared 6 bases from V and 5 bases from J, leaving 7 bases between. There are 12 residues in the CDR3. The germline V gene has CDR1 KGHSH and CDR2 LQKENI. Findings and limits, study-wide: Mucosal expansions were suggested to be mainly CD8 T cells. Clonal expansions were more frequent in active smokers than non-smokers at surgery.

With respect to this clone: Its antigen is as yet unknown.

The V call is TRBV18, the J call TRBJ2-2, with D possibly matching TRBD2 (5 bases). Sequenced input: ileal tissue. The sequence was obtained from an adult with Crohn's disease. CDR3 DNA sequence: TGTGCCAGCTCGAGGGTTACCGGGGAGCTGTTTTTT. Translating gives CASSRVTGELFF.